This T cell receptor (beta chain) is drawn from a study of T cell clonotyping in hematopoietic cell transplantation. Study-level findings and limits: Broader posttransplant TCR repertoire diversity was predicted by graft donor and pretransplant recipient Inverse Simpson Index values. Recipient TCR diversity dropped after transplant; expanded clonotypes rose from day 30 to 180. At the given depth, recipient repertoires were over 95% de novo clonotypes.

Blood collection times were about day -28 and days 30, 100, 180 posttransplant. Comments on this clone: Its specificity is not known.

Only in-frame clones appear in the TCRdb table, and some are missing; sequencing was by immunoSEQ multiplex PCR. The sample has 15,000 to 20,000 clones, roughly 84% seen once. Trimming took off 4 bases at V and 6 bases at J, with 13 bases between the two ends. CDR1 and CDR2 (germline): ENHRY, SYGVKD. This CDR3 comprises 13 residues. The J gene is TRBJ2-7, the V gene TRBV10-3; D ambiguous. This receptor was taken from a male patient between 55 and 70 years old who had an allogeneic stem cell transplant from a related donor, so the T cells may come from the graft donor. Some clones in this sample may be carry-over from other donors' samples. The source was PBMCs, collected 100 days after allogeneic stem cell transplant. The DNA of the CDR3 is TGTGCCATCAGTGGGAATTCCAGGAGCGAGCAGTACTTC. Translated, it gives CAISGNSRSEQYF.